Included here is one T cell receptor (beta chain) sequence, with context. Its target is not known. CDR3 length: 13 amino acids. Trimming shortened V by 4 bases and J by 7 bases, and 11 bases separated the two germline ends. The germline CDR1 and CDR2 sequences are SGHTA and FQGNSA. The data stem from a study of cytomegalovirus exposure and HLA in healthy donors. Study results and limitations: Using a false discovery rate of 0.05, a later analysis showed that approximately 17,000 TCR beta sequences were associated with HLA alleles.

The PCR had 60 Vbeta and 13 Jbeta primers. In the original analysis: Later, 65 million to 90 million unique TCR beta chains were counted in an analysis, and about 10 million of them were shared. Some clones are missing from TCRdb's copy, which holds only in-frame ones; the method was immunoSEQ multiplex PCR. D and trimming come from the DNA, and the V and J calls and clone size come from that table. The table has 65,000 to 75,000 clones, approximately 70% seen once; the top ten hold around a sixth. The sequence derives from a middle-aged man in good health and CMV-seropositive. Sample: PBMCs. V usage is TRBV7-2 and J usage is TRBJ1-5, with D unresolved. The CDR3 nucleotides are TGTGCCAGCAGCTCCCGAGATGCGCAGCCCCAGCATTTT. This sequence encodes CASSSRDAQPQHF.